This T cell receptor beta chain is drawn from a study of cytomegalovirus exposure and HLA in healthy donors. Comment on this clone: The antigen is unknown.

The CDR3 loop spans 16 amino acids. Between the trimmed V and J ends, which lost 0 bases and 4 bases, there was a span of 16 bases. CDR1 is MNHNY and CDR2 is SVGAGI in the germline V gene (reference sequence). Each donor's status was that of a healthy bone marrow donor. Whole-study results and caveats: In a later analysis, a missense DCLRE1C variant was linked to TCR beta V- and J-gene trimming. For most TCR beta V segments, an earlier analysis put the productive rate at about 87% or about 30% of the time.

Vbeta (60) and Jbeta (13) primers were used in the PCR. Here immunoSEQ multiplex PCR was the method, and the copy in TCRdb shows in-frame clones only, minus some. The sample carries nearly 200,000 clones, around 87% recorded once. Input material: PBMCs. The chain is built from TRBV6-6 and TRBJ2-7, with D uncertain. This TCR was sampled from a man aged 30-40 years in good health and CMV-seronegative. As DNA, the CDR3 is TGTGCCAGCAGTTACTCGGCTCCCCCAATACAATACGAGCAGTACTTC. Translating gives CASSYSAPPIQYEQYF.